The T cell receptor beta chain described here comes from a study of CD8 T cells in ankylosing spondylitis. Study-wide results and limits: From matched ankylosing spondylitis synovial fluid, disease-linked clones were reportedly recovered at significantly enriched levels. In reactive arthritis synovial fluid and blood, some motif variants had been reported before. Made up of about eight highly homologous variants, a TCR beta motif appeared characteristic of ankylosing spondylitis blood.

The TCR beta libraries were generated through quantitative 5'-RACE incorporating molecular barcodes. Each CDR3 protein gets one entry after TCRdb re-called the 5' RACE reads with MiXCR. The sample shows roughly 400,000 distinct CDR3 sequences, around 22% of them seen only once. CDR1 and CDR2 (germline): LNHDA, SQIVND (reference sequence). The CDR3 is 12 amino acids. With 8 bases clipped from V and 5 bases from J, the junction kept 2 bases outside the gene matches. With respect to this clonotype: The antigen is undetermined.

The chain recombines TRBV19 with TRBJ2-7; 11 bases match TRBD2. This TCR was recovered from a male donor with ankylosing spondylitis. The sequenced sample was blood, either unsorted or a sorted T cell fraction (not recorded which). CDR3 in DNA: TGTGCCAGTCAACTAGCGGGAGACGAGCAGTACTTC. Translation gives CASQLAGDEQYF.